The rows below give T cell receptor beta chains drawn from one sample of a study of shared clonotypes between healthy human individuals. Data came from immunoSEQ multiplex PCR; TCRdb stores just in-frame clones and leaves some out. The sample yields fewer than 700,000 clones, around 76% seen once. The sample was PBMCs. The source is a woman in her 40s in good health. Some clones in this sample may be carry-over from other donors' samples. Both conserved end residues are part of each CDR3. A D gene is named only where the DNA matches it firmly. Not every row has a clone size; where given, it reads once, few, many or a size class.

d_call j_call v_call clone_size cdr3_aa cdr3_nt
TRBD1 TRBJ2-5 TRBV6-6 . CASSRQATGAQETQYF TGTGCCAGCAGTCGTCAGGCGACAGGGGCCCAAGAGACCCAGTACTTC
. TRBJ1-3 TRBV30 . CAWSLGPSSGNTIYF TGTGCCTGGAGTTTGGGACCGAGCTCTGGAAACACCATATATTTT
TRBD1 TRBJ1-2 TRBV7-3 . CASSADRAGYTF TGTGCCAGCAGCGCAGACAGGGCCGGCTACACCTTC
TRBD1 TRBJ2-2 TRBV5-1 . CASSLTGAMSGELFF TGCGCCAGCAGCCTGACAGGGGCTATGAGCGGGGAGCTGTTTTTT
. TRBJ2-7 TRBV7-9 . CASSLGVAYEQYF TGTGCCAGCAGCTTAGGAGTGGCCTACGAGCAGTACTTC
TRBD1 TRBJ1-5 TRBV7-2 many CASSSRTGSNQPQHF TGTGCCAGCAGCTCTAGGACAGGTAGCAATCAGCCCCAGCATTTT
TRBD2 TRBJ2-1 TRBV27 . CASSSIGLAEYNEQFF TGTGCCAGCAGTTCGATCGGACTAGCGGAGTACAATGAGCAGTTCTTC
. TRBJ2-7 TRBV15 . CATSRDNGYEQYF TGTGCCACCAGCAGAGATAACGGCTACGAGCAGTACTTC
TRBD1 TRBJ1-2 TRBV4-1 few CASSQDLISGQGWGNYGYTF TGCGCCAGCAGCCAAGATCTAATTTCGGGACAGGGCTGGGGTAACTATGGCTACACCTTC
TRBD1 TRBJ1-5 TRBV7-3 . CASSFGTGVFIYSNQPQHF TGTGCCAGCAGCTTCGGGACAGGGGTTTTCATTTATAGCAATCAGCCCCAGCATTTT
. TRBJ1-2 TRBV11-2 . CASSLGTSNYGYTF TGTGCCAGCAGCTTAGGCACGAGTAACTATGGCTACACCTTC
. TRBJ2-7 TRBV7-9 . CASSYSGQGYEQYF TGTGCCAGCAGCTACTCGGGGCAGGGGTACGAGCAGTACTTC
. TRBJ1-1 TRBV28 . CASRDTKAFF TGTGCCAGCCGGGACACCAAAGCTTTCTTT
. TRBJ1-1 TRBV7-9 . CASSLADGTGRAFF TGTGCCAGCAGCTTAGCGGACGGAACAGGGAGAGCTTTCTTT
. TRBJ2-7 TRBV11-3 . CASSFSSEGYEQYF TGTGCCAGCAGCTTCTCTTCTGAGGGATACGAGCAGTACTTC
. TRBJ1-1 TRBV6-5 . CASNPNIDTEAFF TGTGCCAGCAACCCAAACATTGACACTGAAGCTTTCTTT
. TRBJ2-5 TRBV7-3 . CASSLMGQDQETQYF TGTGCCAGCAGCTTAATGGGGCAGGACCAAGAGACCCAGTACTTC
TRBD1 TRBJ1-4 TRBV19 few CASRDGTATFNEKLFF TGTGCCAGTAGAGACGGGACAGCTACCTTTAATGAAAAACTGTTTTTT
. TRBJ1-2 TRBV7-9 . CASSLSDRMGGYTF TGTGCCAGCAGCTTATCCGACAGGATGGGCGGCTACACCTTC
. TRBJ2-7 TRBV10-1 few CATPPRDLASSYEQYF TGCGCCACCCCCCCCCGGGACCTGGCGAGCTCCTACGAGCAGTACTTC
. TRBJ2-1 TRBV5-1 . CASSLAGSGYNEQFF TGCGCCAGCAGCTTGGCGGGATCTGGCTACAATGAGCAGTTCTTC
. TRBJ1-5 TRBV6-1 . CASSEFVQYQPQHF TGTGCCAGCAGTGAGTTTGTACAGTATCAGCCCCAGCATTTT
TRBD1 TRBJ1-2 TRBV5-4 once CASSTRQGAVDGYTF TGTGCCAGTAGCACCCGACAGGGGGCTGTGGATGGCTACACCTTC
TRBD1 TRBJ1-2 TRBV5-1 . CASSLDPGGTYGYTF TGCGCCAGCAGCTTGGACCCAGGGGGCACCTATGGCTACACCTTC
TRBD1 TRBJ1-5 TRBV7-9 . CASSWTGDQPQHF TGTGCCAGCAGCTGGACAGGGGATCAGCCCCAGCATTTT
. TRBJ2-1 TRBV5-4 few CASSLFGTRLYNEQFF TGTGCCAGCAGCTTGTTCGGGACGAGACTCTACAATGAGCAGTTCTTC
. TRBJ2-7 TRBV27 . CASSGGTRGLYEQYF TGTGCCAGCAGTGGCGGGACAAGGGGCCTCTACGAGCAGTACTTC
. TRBJ1-2 TRBV11-1 . CASSLEQVGGYTF TGTGCCAGCAGCTTAGAACAGGTCGGTGGCTACACCTTC
TRBD2 TRBJ2-5 TRBV28 . CASGSGTSGKETQYF TGTGCCAGCGGGTCCGGGACTAGCGGGAAAGAGACCCAGTACTTC
. TRBJ2-7 TRBV28 . CASSFDRYEQYF TGTGCCAGCAGTTTTGACAGGTACGAGCAGTACTTC
. TRBJ2-5 TRBV20-1 . CSASGETQYF TGCAGTGCTAGTGGGGAGACCCAGTACTTC
. TRBJ2-3 TRBV21-1 . CASSAPTVMQDTQYF TGTGCCAGCAGTGCGCCTACAGTCATGCAAGATACGCAGTATTTT
. TRBJ2-7 TRBV28 once CASSLVGPNSYEQYF TGTGCCAGCAGTTTAGTGGGTCCCAACTCCTACGAGCAGTACTTC
. TRBJ1-1 TRBV6-5 . CASSSEGVGTEAFF TGTGCCAGCAGTTCCGAGGGGGTGGGCACTGAAGCTTTCTTT
. TRBJ1-5 TRBV18 . CASSPSNQPQHF TGTGCCAGCTCACCTTCCAATCAGCCCCAGCATTTT
. TRBJ2-5 TRBV7-2 few CASSPRISETQYF TGTGCCAGCAGCCCCCGTATTTCGGAGACCCAGTACTTC
TRBD1 TRBJ2-1 TRBV27 . CASSWGGTGTNEQFF TGTGCCAGCAGCTGGGGGGGGACAGGGACCAATGAGCAGTTCTTC
TRBD1 TRBJ2-1 TRBV28 . CASSPRQGNYNEQFF TGTGCCAGCAGTCCCCGACAGGGGAATTACAATGAGCAGTTCTTC
. TRBJ2-3 TRBV21-1 . CASSKVDSGSNTDTQYF TGTGCCAGCAGCAAAGTCGACAGCGGGAGTAATACAGATACGCAGTATTTT